Following are 16 T cell receptor beta chains from one sample sequenced in a study of T-cell memory formation after mild COVID-19. TCRdb redid the calling of the 5' RACE reads with MiXCR, one entry per CDR3 protein. The sample lists about 430,000 distinct CDR3 sequences, roughly a quarter occurring once. The specimen sequenced was PBMCs or a T cell subset sorted from them (not recorded which). The receptors here all came from an adult woman who had mild COVID-19 (a few samples of this study predate the infection). Cell type and time point are not known.

This chain links TRBV4-3 with TRBJ1-4; unclear D gene. V dropped 0 bases and J dropped 4 bases, with 12 bases sitting between them. CDR1 is LGHNA, CDR2 YSLEER, per germline. The CDR3 runs 16 residues. The chain's CDR3 is CASSQDPPGLNEKLFF. CDR3 nucleotide sequence: TGCGCCAGCAGCCAAGATCCCCCGGGTCTTAATGAAAAACTGTTTTTT.

V usage is TRBV4-3 and J usage is TRBJ1-1; maybe TRBD1 (5 bases). CDR3 length equals 13 residues. The germline gives CDR1 LGHNA, CDR2 YSLEER. V was cut by 0 bases and J by 7 bases, with 9 bases left in between. In DNA, the CDR3 is TGCGCCAGCAGCCAAGACAGGGCCGGTGAAGCTTTCTTT. Its protein is CASSQDRAGEAFF.

This clonotype has just one count. The chain carries TRBV7-9 and TRBJ2-3, with 16 bases matching TRBD2. The V segment lost 4 bases and the J segment 2 bases; nucleotides outside the gene matches: 3. CDR3 length equals 17 residues. Germline lookup yields CDR1 SEHNR and CDR2 FQNEAQ (reference sequence). The DNA of the CDR3 is TGTGCCAGCAGCTGGGGACTAGCGGGAGGGTACACAGATACGCAGTATTTT. This gives the protein CASSWGLAGGYTDTQYF.

A few counts support this clonotype. The CDR3 spells CASSYTGVTEAFF. CDR3 sequence (DNA): TGTGCCAGCAGCTACACAGGGGTCACTGAAGCTTTCTTT. The chain joins TRBV9 to TRBJ1-1; 7 positions agree with TRBD1. This CDR3 spans 13 amino acids. From germline, CDR1 is SGDLS and CDR2 YYNGEE. Unmatched junction bases numbered 4, after V lost 4 bases and J lost 4 bases.

DNA for the CDR3: TGTGCCAGTAGTAACCGACCGACAGGACTCCAAGAGACCCAGTACTTC. It translates to CASSNRPTGLQETQYF. J is TRBJ2-5 and V is TRBV19; D is perhaps TRBD1 (6 bases). V lost 4 bases and J 1 base, leaving 16 bases between the germline ends. Germline-derived CDR1 and CDR2 are LNHDA and SQIVND (reference sequence). This CDR3 region has 16 residues.

The V call is TRBV9, the J call TRBJ2-5; 12 bases are shared with TRBD1. The CDR3 length is 15 residues. Germline V gene data show CDR1 as SGDLS and CDR2 as YYNGEE. J was trimmed by 5 bases and V by 4 bases; bases with no gene match: 6. DNA for the CDR3: TGTGCCAGCAGCACGGGACAGGGGGCAGGGGAGACCCAGTACTTC. Its protein product is CASSTGQGAGETQYF.

This chain joins TRBV20-1 and TRBJ1-2; D remains ambiguous. The length of the CDR3 is 13 residues. The germline V gene has CDR1 DFQATT and CDR2 SNEGSKA (reference sequence). Between the trimmed V and J ends, which lost 5 bases and 0 bases, there was a span of 10 bases. The CDR3 sequence is CSAYRQSNYGYTF. Written as DNA, the CDR3 is TGCAGTGCTTACCGACAATCTAACTATGGCTACACCTTC.

There are a few counts of this clonotype. The chain links TRBV6-1 to TRBJ1-2, with D hard to call. The CDR3 totals 15 residues. The germline V gene encodes CDR1 MNHNS and CDR2 SASEGT. The germline V and J ends were trimmed by 3 bases and 8 bases, with 19 bases remaining between them. The CDR3 loop reads CASSDRYDTLAGYTF. DNA of the CDR3: TGTGCCAGCAGTGACAGATACGACACATTGGCGGGCTACACCTTC.

This clonotype has more than one count but fewer than ten. This chain joins TRBV20-1 and TRBJ2-5; D ambiguous. Trimming took off 0 bases at V and 0 bases at J, with 11 bases between the two ends. The germline V gene has CDR1 DFQATT and CDR2 SNEGSKA (reference sequence). The CDR3 runs to 15 residues. The CDR3 nucleotides are TGCAGTGCTAGAGATGTACGAGTGAACCAAGAGACCCAGTACTTC. Its protein is CSARDVRVNQETQYF.

The chain couples TRBV7-2 to TRBJ2-7; tentatively, D is TRBD2 (6 bases). Trimming took 3 bases from V and 1 from J, leaving 16 bases between them. CDR3 size: 16 residues. Germline-derived CDR1 and CDR2 are SGHTA and FQGNSA. The CDR3 DNA reads TGTGCCAGCAGCTTGTCCGCCGGAGGGCGGTCCTACGAGCAGTACTTC. It is translated as CASSLSAGGRSYEQYF.

The CDR3 reads CASSGTVASGANVLTF. In DNA form, the CDR3 reads TGTGCCAGCAGTGGGACAGTGGCGTCTGGGGCCAACGTCCTGACTTTC. The V and J genes are TRBV2 and TRBJ2-6, with D perhaps TRBD1 (6 bases). The CDR3 consists of 16 residues. V shed 4 bases and J shed 1 base, with 11 bases lying between them. CDR1 and CDR2 (germline): SNHLY, FYNNEI. Full variable domain (missing parts from reference TRBV2 and TRBJ2-6): EPEVTQTPSHQVTQMGQEVILRCVPISNHLYFYWYRQILGQKVEFLVSFYNNEISEKSEIFDDQFSVERPDGSNFTLKIRSTKLEDSAMYFCASSGTVASGANVLTFGAGSRLTVL.

The table lists this clonotype with a few counts. The chain joins TRBV7-6 to TRBJ2-7; 11 bases match TRBD2. The V gene end was trimmed by 1 base and the J gene end by 4 bases; junction bases not matched to a gene: 6. The CDR3 covers 16 residues. Per the germline V gene, CDR1 is SGHVS and CDR2 is FNYEAQ. The CDR3 spells CASSLGLAGGRYEQYF. CDR3 nucleotides: TGTGCCAGCAGCTTAGGGCTAGCGGGAGGACGGTACGAGCAGTACTTC.

The rearrangement uses TRBV11-2 and TRBJ2-7; D remains unclear. The CDR3 covers 12 residues. Per germline, CDR1 SGHAT and CDR2 FQNNGV. Trimming shortened V by 3 bases and J by 1 base, and 4 bases separated the two germline ends. In DNA form, the CDR3 reads TGTGCCAGCAGCTTCGTTTCCTACGAGCAGTACTTC. It codes for CASSFVSYEQYF.

The gene calls are TRBV5-1 and TRBJ1-4; no reliable D call. Trimming shortened V by 5 bases and J by 2 bases, and 10 bases separated the two germline ends. Per the germline V gene, CDR1 is SGHRS and CDR2 is YFSETQ. The CDR3 loop spans 14 amino acids. The CDR3 coding sequence is TGCGCCAGCAGTTCCGGTAGGACTAATGAAAAACTGTTTTTT. Translating it yields CASSSGRTNEKLFF.

The chain uses TRBV24-1 and TRBJ2-1, with D possibly called TRBD1 or TRBD2 (5 bases each). The length of the CDR3 is 14 residues. In germline, CDR1 is KGHDR, CDR2 SFDVKD. V lost 9 bases to trimming and J lost 9 bases, with 20 bases between them. CDR3 in DNA: TGTGCCACCTCCGAAAGGGTTGATGGGGGTGAGCAGTTCTTC. Its translation: CATSERVDGGEQFF.

This clonotype was counted between two and nine times. V usage is TRBV24-1 and J usage is TRBJ1-4; the D is unclear. V was trimmed by 3 bases and J by 8 bases, leaving 21 bases between them. Germline loops: CDR1 KGHDR, CDR2 SFDVKD. This CDR3 has 17 amino acids. CDR3 in DNA: TGTGCCACCAGTGATCCCGGCCTGGGAGGAGGCTTCGAAAAACTGTTTTTT. Translation: CATSDPGLGGGFEKLFF.